The subject of this entry is one T cell receptor (beta chain). MiXCR, applied by TCRdb to the 5' RACE reads, yields one record per CDR3 protein. Seen here are some 350,000 distinct CDR3 sequences, roughly 4% observed once, and the top ten hold approximately 23%. The data were taken from a study of T cells after yellow fever vaccination. V lost 6 bases, J lost 0 bases, and 10 bases stayed unmatched. The CDR3 has 17 residues. Germline values: CDR1 MDHEN, CDR2 SYDVKM. This rearrangement joins TRBV28 to TRBJ1-4, with TRBD1 matching 7 bases. The sequence was obtained from a man aged 18 to 30 who received the YFV17D yellow fever vaccine. This sample comprised PBMCs, obtained 5 days after the yellow fever booster vaccination. The CDR3 DNA sequence: TGTGCCAGCAGGATGTTAGGGACAGCTGCAACTAATGAAAAACTGTTTTTT. Translation gives CASRMLGTAATNEKLFF.